The next 19 T cell receptor beta chains were all read from a single sample in a study of cytomegalovirus exposure and HLA in healthy donors. It was with 60 Vbeta and 13 Jbeta primers that the PCR ran. Assay used: immunoSEQ multiplex PCR; TCRdb lists only in-frame clones, some missing. The sample has more than 200,000 clones; around 83% are singletons. The sequenced material came from PBMCs. The receptors derive from a girl under 18 in good health and CMV-seronegative.

This chain uses TRBV19 with TRBJ1-5, with 7 bases aligning to TRBD1. This CDR3 is built from 15 residues. Trimming removed 9 bases from V and 6 bases from J; junction bases left unmatched: 14. Germline CDR1 and CDR2: LNHDA and SQIVND (reference sequence). The CDR3 sequence: CASWSGRGVVQPQHF. CDR3 DNA sequence: TGTGCCAGCTGGTCTGGCAGGGGGGTGGTTCAGCCCCAGCATTTT.

The chain carries TRBV19 and TRBJ1-1; 8 bases fit TRBD1. Germline assignment: CDR1 LNHDA and CDR2 SQIVND (reference sequence). V trimming: 4 bases; J trimming: 6 bases; junction bases outside the gene matches: 10. This CDR3 is 15 amino acids long. The CDR3 region is CASSRGQVRIPEAFF. The CDR3 nucleotides read TGTGCCAGTAGTAGGGGACAGGTTAGGATTCCTGAAGCTTTCTTT.

This clone occurred a few times. V usage is TRBV10-2 and J usage is TRBJ1-1; D remains unclear. V was cut by 6 bases and J by 2 bases, with 13 bases left in between. The CDR3 runs to 14 residues. Germline CDR1 WSHSY, CDR2 SAAADI. The CDR3 reads CASSPGGPNTEAFF. DNA of the CDR3: TGCGCCAGCAGCCCGGGCGGGCCCAACACTGAAGCTTTCTTT.

The gene calls are TRBV7-2 and TRBJ1-2, with D possibly TRBD1 on 6 matching bases. Looked up from germline, CDR1 is SGHTA and CDR2 is FQGNSA. V shed 6 bases and J shed 9 bases, with 20 bases lying between them. This CDR3 region has 14 residues. The CDR3 nucleotides read TGTGCCAGCAGACCTACTCACAGGGAACGAAGCTACACCTTC. Encoded protein: CASRPTHRERSYTF.

V gene TRBV19 combines with J gene TRBJ2-7; 12 bases align to TRBD1. CDR1 and CDR2 (germline): LNHDA, SQIVND (reference sequence). J was trimmed by 5 bases and V by 3 bases; bases with no gene match: 11. This CDR3 has 17 residues. CDR3 in DNA: TGTGCCAGTAGTATTGGGACAGGGGGCCCAGGCATCCACGAGCAGTACTTC. Translating gives CASSIGTGGPGIHEQYF.

V and J are TRBV7-6 and TRBJ2-5; 12 bases agree with TRBD2. The CDR3 spans 18 residues. Trimming at V came to 6 bases and at J to 5 bases, leaving 16 bases not matched to a gene. CDR1 SGHVS and CDR2 FNYEAQ come from the germline V gene. The CDR3 is CASSRRSTSGGWGETQYF. In DNA form, the CDR3 reads TGTGCCAGCAGTCGAAGGTCGACTAGCGGGGGATGGGGGGAGACCCAGTACTTC.

This clone occurred a few times. This rearrangement joins TRBV4-3 to TRBJ2-2; possible D gene TRBD2, 5 bases. The CDR3 length is 15 residues. The germline V gene encodes CDR1 LGHNA and CDR2 YSLEER. V was pared by 4 bases and J by 4 bases, with 13 bases between. This CDR3 reads CASSREAGGTGELFF. Here the CDR3 DNA reads TGCGCCAGCAGCCGCGAGGCAGGAGGCACCGGGGAGCTGTTTTTT.

CDR3 region: CASSVDLPGSSGANVLTF. The CDR3 DNA reads TGTGCCAGCAGCGTAGACCTCCCTGGGAGCTCTGGGGCCAACGTCCTGACTTTC. The chain recombines TRBV9 with TRBJ2-6; maybe TRBD2 (5 bases). V lost 0 bases and J lost 0, with 13 bases in between. This CDR3 is built from 18 residues. Germline V CDR1 and CDR2: SGDLS, YYNGEE.

The chain uses TRBV7-8 and TRBJ1-5; 8 positions match TRBD1. The CDR3 length is 14 residues. Trimming at V came to 5 bases and at J to 7 bases, leaving 7 bases not matched to a gene. The germline CDR1 and CDR2 sequences are SGHVS and FQNEAQ. Here the CDR3 reads CASSPAQGDQPQHF. The CDR3 DNA is TGTGCCAGCAGCCCCGCACAGGGGGACCAGCCCCAGCATTTT.

This clone was observed a single time. This rearrangement joins TRBV7-2 to TRBJ1-2, with D perhaps TRBD1 (6 bases). The V end lost 4 bases, the J end lost 6 bases, and 18 bases lay between the germline ends. CDR3 length equals 15 residues. Germline V gives CDR1 SGHTA, CDR2 FQGNSA. In nucleotides, the CDR3 is TGTGCCAGCAGCTCCGGGACTACCCCAGGGGATGGCTACACCTTC. Residues: CASSSGTTPGDGYTF.

The chain recombines TRBV28 with TRBJ1-1; the match to TRBD1 covers 7 bases. The CDR3 contains 12 residues. The germline CDR1 and CDR2 sequences are MDHEN and SYDVKM. The J segment lost 3 bases and the V segment lost 9 bases, leaving 4 bases of the junction unmatched. This CDR3 is CASKTGHTEAFF. The CDR3 bases are TGTGCCAGTAAGACAGGGCACACTGAAGCTTTCTTT.

The chain has TRBV7-8 and TRBJ2-5, with 9 bases that match TRBD2. This CDR3 region has 14 residues. J was trimmed by 5 bases and V by 3 bases; bases with no gene match: 4. The germline V gene has CDR1 SGHVS and CDR2 FQNEAQ. The CDR3 nucleotides are TGTGCCAGCAGCTTCCCGGGACTAGCCGAGACCCAGTACTTC. Protein product: CASSFPGLAETQYF.

The DNA of the CDR3 is TGTGCCACGGGGAGGGGGGTCTACGAGCAGTACTTC. Translating it yields CATGRGVYEQYF. The chain combines TRBV27 with TRBJ2-7; TRBD2 is a possible D gene (7 bases). Per the germline V gene, CDR1 is MNHEY and CDR2 is SMNVEV (reference sequence). V lost 10 bases and J 3 bases, leaving 13 bases between the germline ends. The CDR3 totals 12 residues.

The chain combines TRBV6-5 with TRBJ1-3, with 7 bases fitting TRBD1. Germline values: CDR1 MNHEY, CDR2 SVGAGI. There are 15 residues in the CDR3. The junction had 5 bases not matched to a gene; V was cut back by 4 bases and J by 2 bases. CDR3 nucleotides: TGTGCCAGCAGTTTCGGGACAGCCACTGGAAACACCATATATTTT. Encoded protein: CASSFGTATGNTIYF.

Notes on this clone: The conserved final phenylalanine or tryptophan is absent from the CDR3, which likely points to a read error. The limits of the CDR3 on the DNA are not certain, so only TCRdb's listed CDR3 is given. CDR3 sequence reads: CSARGPDRDVS. The chain is built from TRBV20-1 and TRBJ1-1; the table's TRBD1 call for D was not verified on the DNA. The germline CDR1 and CDR2 sequences are DFQATT and SNEGSKA (reference sequence). The CDR3 extends over 11 residues, inclusive of both ends.

V gene TRBV27 combines with J gene TRBJ2-7; 10 nucleotides agree with TRBD1. V shed 7 bases, J shed 4 bases, and the junction held 10 bases outside the gene matches. The CDR3 length is 15 residues. Germline assignment: CDR1 MNHEY and CDR2 SMNVEV (reference sequence). CDR3 nucleotide sequence: TGTGCCAGCACCCCCGGGAGGACAGGGGGTTACGAGCAGTACTTC. Its protein product is CASTPGRTGGYEQYF.

This sequence joins TRBV7-9 and TRBJ2-3, with TRBD2 identical over 8 bases. CDR1 and CDR2 (germline): SEHNR, FQNEAQ (reference sequence). With V trimmed by 5 bases and J by 5 bases, 9 bases remained unmatched. CDR3 length: 15 amino acids. CDR3 nucleotide sequence: TGTGCCAGCAGCCTTTTAGCGGGAAGGGGAGATACGCAGTATTTT. Amino acid sequence: CASSLLAGRGDTQYF.

CDR3 in amino acids: CASSHPRGQGVGYGYTF. CDR3 coding DNA: TGCGCCAGCAGCCACCCCCGTGGGCAGGGGGTAGGCTATGGCTACACCTTC. The chain joins TRBV4-1 to TRBJ1-2; 7 nucleotides agree with TRBD1. Germline V CDR1 and CDR2: MGHRA, YSYEKL. After removal of 3 bases from V and 4 bases from J, the junction contained 14 bases not matched to a gene. This CDR3 region has 17 residues.

V is TRBV5-4 and J is TRBJ2-1, with 9 nucleotides matching TRBD2. Germline V gene data show CDR1 as SGHNT and CDR2 as YYREEE (reference sequence). The trim removed 4 bases at V and 3 bases at J, leaving 5 bases unmatched. The CDR3 sequence is 15 residues long. CDR3 in amino acids: CASSHSGGFYNEQFF. The DNA of the CDR3 is TGTGCCAGCAGCCATAGCGGGGGCTTCTACAATGAGCAGTTCTTC.